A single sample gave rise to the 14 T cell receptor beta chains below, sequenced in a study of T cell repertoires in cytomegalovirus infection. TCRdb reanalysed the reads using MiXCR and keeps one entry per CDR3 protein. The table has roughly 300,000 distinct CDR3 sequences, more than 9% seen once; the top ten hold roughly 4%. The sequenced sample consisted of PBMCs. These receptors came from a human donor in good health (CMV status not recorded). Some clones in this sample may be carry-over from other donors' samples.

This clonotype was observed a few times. CDR3 in amino acids: CASGSPGPLNTEAFF. CDR3 DNA: TGTGCTAGTGGCTCACCGGGACCTCTGAACACTGAAGCTTTCTTT. V and J are TRBV12-5 and TRBJ1-1, with D perhaps TRBD1 (5 bases). V was shortened by 6 bases and J by 0 bases, with 14 bases between the two germline ends. Germline CDR1 is LGHNT and CDR2 is FRNRAP. This CDR3 has 15 residues.

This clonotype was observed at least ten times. CDR3 nucleotides: TGTGCCAGCAGCCTGGTTAGGACTGCAACTAATGAAAAACTGTTTTTT. Protein sequence: CASSLVRTATNEKLFF. The chain joins TRBV7-2 to TRBJ1-4; D gene uncertain. V was shortened by 5 bases and J by 0 bases, with 13 bases between the two germline ends. Germline CDR1 reads SGHTA; CDR2 reads FQGNSA. This CDR3 comprises 16 residues.

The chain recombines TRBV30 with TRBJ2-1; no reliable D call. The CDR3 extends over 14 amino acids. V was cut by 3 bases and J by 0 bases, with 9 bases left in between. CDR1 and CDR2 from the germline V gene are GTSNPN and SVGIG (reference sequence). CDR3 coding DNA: TGTGCCTGGAGCCCACTTAGCTCCTACAATGAGCAGTTCTTC. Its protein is CAWSPLSSYNEQFF.

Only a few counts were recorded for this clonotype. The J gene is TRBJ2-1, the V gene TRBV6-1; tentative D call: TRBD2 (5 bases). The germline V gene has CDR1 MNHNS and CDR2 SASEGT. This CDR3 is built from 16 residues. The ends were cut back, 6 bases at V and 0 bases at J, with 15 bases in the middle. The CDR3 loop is CASRSKGASSYNEQFF. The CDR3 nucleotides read TGTGCCAGCAGGAGTAAGGGAGCTAGCTCCTACAATGAGCAGTTCTTC.

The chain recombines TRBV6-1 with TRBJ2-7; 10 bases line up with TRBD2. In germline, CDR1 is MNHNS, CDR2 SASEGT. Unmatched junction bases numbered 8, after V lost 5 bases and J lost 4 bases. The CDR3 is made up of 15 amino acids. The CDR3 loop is CASSSVGLAKYEQYF. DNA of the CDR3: TGTGCCAGCAGTTCCGTGGGACTAGCGAAGTACGAGCAGTACTTC.

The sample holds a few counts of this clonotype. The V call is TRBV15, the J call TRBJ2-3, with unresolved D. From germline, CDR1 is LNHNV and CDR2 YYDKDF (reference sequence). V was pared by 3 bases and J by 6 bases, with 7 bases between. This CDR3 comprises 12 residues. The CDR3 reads CATSSLADTQYF. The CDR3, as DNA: TGTGCCACCAGCAGCCTTGCGGATACGCAGTATTTT.

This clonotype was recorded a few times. The CDR3 protein is CAWRTSGSHEQYF. For the CDR3, the DNA is TGTGCCTGGAGGACTAGCGGGAGCCACGAGCAGTACTTC. This chain uses TRBV30 with TRBJ2-7, with 12 bases identical to TRBD2. After removal of 3 bases from V and 5 bases from J, the junction contained 2 bases not matched to a gene. Looked up from germline, CDR1 is GTSNPN and CDR2 is SVGIG (reference sequence). This CDR3 has 13 residues.

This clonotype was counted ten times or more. The CDR3, as DNA: TGCAGCGTTAAAAGGGGATGGGGGAACACTGAAGCTTTCTTT. Its translation is CSVKRGWGNTEAFF. The chain combines TRBV29-1 with TRBJ1-1, with D maybe TRBD1 (5 bases). V gave up 5 bases and J gave up 1 base, with 14 bases separating them. Germline-derived CDR1 and CDR2 are SQVTM and ANQGSEA. CDR3 length: 14 amino acids.

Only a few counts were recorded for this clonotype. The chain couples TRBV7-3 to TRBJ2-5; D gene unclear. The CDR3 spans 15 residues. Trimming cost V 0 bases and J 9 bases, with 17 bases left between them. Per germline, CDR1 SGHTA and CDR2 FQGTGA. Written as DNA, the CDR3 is TGTGCCAGCAGCTTAACGCCGTCCCCCGAGTACGCCCAGTACTTC. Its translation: CASSLTPSPEYAQYF.

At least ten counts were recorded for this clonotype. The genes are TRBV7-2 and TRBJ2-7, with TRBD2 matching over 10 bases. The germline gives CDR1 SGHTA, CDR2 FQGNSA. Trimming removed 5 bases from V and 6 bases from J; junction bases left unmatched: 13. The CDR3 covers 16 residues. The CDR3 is CASSQSLAGDRREQYF. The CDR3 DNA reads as TGTGCCAGCAGCCAATCCCTAGCGGGAGATAGACGCGAGCAGTACTTC.

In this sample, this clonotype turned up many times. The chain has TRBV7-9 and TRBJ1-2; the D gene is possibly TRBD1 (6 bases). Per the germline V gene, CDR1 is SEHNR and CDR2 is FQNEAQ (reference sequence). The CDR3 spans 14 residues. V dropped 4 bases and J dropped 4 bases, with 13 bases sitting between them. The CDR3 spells CASSYPGTFYGYTF. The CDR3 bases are TGTGCCAGCAGCTACCCTGGGACATTCTATGGCTACACCTTC.

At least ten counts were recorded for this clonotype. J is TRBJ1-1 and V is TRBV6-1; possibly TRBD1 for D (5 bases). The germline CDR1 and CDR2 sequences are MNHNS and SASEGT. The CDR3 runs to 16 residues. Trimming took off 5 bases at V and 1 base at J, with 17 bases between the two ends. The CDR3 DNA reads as TGTGCCAGCAGTCCCCTTTATGAGACAGCGAACACTGAAGCTTTCTTT. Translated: CASSPLYETANTEAFF.

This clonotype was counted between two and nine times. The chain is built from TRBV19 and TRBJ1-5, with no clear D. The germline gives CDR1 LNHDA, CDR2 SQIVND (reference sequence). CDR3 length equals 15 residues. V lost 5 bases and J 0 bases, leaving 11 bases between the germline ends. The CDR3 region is CASSFSGHSNQPQHF. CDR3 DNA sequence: TGTGCCAGTAGTTTCTCCGGGCATAGCAATCAGCCCCAGCATTTT. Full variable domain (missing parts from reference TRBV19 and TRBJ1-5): DGGITQSPKYLFRKEGQNVTLSCEQNLNHDAMYWYRQDPGQGLRLIYYSQIVNDFQKGDIAEGYSVSREKKESFPLTVTSAQKNPTAFYLCASSFSGHSNQPQHFGDGTRLSIL.

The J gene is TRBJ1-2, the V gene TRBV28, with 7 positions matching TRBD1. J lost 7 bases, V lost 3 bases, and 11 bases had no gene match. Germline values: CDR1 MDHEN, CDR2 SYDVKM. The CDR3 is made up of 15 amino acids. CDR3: CASSLPTGVLFGYTF. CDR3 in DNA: TGTGCCAGCAGTTTGCCTACAGGGGTACTCTTTGGCTACACCTTC.